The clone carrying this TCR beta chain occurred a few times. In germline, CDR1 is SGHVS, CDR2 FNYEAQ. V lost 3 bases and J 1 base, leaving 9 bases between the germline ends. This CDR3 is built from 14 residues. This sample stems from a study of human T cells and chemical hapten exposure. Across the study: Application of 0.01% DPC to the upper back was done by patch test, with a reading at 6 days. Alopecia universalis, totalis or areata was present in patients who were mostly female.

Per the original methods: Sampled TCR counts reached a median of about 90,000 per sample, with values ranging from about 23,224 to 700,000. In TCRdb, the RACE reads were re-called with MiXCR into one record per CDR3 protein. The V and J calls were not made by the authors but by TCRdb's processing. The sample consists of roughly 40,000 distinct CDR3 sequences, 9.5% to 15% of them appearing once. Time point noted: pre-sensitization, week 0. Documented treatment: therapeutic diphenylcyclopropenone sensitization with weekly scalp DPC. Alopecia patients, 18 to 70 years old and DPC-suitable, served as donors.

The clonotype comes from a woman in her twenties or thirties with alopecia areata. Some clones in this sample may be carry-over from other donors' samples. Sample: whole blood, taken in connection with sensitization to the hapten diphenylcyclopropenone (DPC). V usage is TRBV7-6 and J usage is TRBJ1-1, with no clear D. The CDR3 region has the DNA TGTGCCAGCAGCTTGATCGGGTCGAACACTGAAGCTTTCTTT. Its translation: CASSLIGSNTEAFF.